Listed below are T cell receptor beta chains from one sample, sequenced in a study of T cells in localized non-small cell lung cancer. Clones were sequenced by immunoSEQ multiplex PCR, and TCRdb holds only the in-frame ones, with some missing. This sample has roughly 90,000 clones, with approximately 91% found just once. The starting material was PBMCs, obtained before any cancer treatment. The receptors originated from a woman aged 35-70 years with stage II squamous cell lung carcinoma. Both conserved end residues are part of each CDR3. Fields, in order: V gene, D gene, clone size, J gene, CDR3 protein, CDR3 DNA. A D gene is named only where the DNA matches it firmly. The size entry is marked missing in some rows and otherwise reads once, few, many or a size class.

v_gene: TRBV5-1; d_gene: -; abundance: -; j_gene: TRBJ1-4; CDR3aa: CASKGQDREKLFF; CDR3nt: TGCGCCAGCAAGGGGCAGGATCGGGAAAAACTGTTTTTT
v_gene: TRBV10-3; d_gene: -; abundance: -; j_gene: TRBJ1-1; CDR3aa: CATRGGMGLAFF; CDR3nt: TGTGCCACCCGAGGTGGTATGGGCCTAGCTTTCTTT
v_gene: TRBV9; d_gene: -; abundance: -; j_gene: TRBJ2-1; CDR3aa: CASSVEGLVDNEQFF; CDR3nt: TGTGCCAGCAGCGTAGAGGGACTCGTGGACAATGAGCAGTTCTTC
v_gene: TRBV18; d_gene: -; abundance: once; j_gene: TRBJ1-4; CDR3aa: CASSSRGGTNEKLFF; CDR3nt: TGTGCCAGCTCATCCAGGGGTGGAACTAATGAAAAACTGTTTTTT
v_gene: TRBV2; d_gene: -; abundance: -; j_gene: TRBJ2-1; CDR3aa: CASPRGRGTYNEQFF; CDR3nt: TGTGCCAGCCCTAGGGGGCGGGGAACCTACAATGAGCAGTTCTTC
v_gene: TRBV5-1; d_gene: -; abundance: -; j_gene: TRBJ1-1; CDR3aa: CASSPPAGAPGAAFF; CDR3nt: TGCGCCAGCAGCCCCCCAGCGGGGGCGCCGGGAGCGGCTTTCTTT
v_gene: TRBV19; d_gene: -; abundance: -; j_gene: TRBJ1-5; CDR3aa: CATAREGSNQPQHF; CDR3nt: TGTGCCACCGCTCGAGAGGGTAGCAATCAGCCCCAGCATTTT
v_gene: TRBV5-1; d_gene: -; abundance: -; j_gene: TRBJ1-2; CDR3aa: CASSLGVPGSYGYTF; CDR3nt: TGCGCCAGCAGCTTGGGGGTCCCGGGTTCTTATGGCTACACCTTC
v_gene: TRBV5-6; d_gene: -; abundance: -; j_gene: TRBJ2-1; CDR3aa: CASSALGGNEQFF; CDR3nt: TGTGCCAGCAGCGCCCTAGGGGGGAATGAGCAGTTCTTC
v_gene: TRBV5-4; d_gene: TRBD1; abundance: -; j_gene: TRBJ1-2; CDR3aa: CASSSSGQGMYGYTF; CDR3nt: TGTGCCAGCAGCTCATCGGGACAGGGGATGTATGGCTACACCTTC
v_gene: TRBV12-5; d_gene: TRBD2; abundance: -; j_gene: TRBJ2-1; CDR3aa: CASGKPSGYYNEQFF; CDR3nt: TGTGCTAGTGGAAAACCTAGCGGATACTACAATGAGCAGTTCTTC
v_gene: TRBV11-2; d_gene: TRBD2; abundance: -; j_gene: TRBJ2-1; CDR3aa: CASSLGGGVYEQFF; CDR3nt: TGTGCCAGCAGCTTAGGCGGGGGTGTCTATGAGCAGTTCTTC
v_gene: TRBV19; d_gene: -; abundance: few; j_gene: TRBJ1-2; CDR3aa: CASRLGELGYTF; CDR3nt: TGTGCCAGTAGACTAGGGGAGCTTGGCTACACCTTC
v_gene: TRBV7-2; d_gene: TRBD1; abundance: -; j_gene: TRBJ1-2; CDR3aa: CASSRDRVEGYTF; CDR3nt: TGTGCCAGCAGCCGGGACAGGGTCGAGGGCTACACCTTC
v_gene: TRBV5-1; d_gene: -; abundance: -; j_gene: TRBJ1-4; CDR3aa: CASSLLGATNEKLFF; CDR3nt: TGCGCCAGCAGCTTGTTGGGTGCAACTAATGAAAAACTGTTTTTT
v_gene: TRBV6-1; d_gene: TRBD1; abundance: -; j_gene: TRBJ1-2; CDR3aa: CASTRTGSTDGYTF; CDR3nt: TGTGCCAGCACCAGGACAGGGAGTACAGACGGCTACACCTTC
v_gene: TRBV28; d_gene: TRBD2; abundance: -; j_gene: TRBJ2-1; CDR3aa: CASTVGGARNEQFF; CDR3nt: TGTGCCAGCACCGTGGGAGGGGCGCGGAATGAGCAGTTCTTC
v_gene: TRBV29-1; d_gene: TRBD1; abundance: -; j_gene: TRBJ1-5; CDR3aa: CSVKDRGSNQPQHF; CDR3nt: TGCAGCGTTAAAGACAGGGGTAGCAATCAGCCCCAGCATTTT
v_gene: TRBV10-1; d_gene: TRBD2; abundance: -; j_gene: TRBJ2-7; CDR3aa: CASSESGTSGTYEQYF; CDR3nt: TGCGCCAGCAGTGAGTCCGGCACTAGCGGGACCTACGAGCAGTACTTC
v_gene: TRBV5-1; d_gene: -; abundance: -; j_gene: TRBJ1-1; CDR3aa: CASSPRSFSFTEAFF; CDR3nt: TGCGCCAGCAGTCCTCGTTCTTTTAGTTTCACCGAAGCTTTCTTT
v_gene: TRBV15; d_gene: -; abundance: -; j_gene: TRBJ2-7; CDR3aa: CATSSDQTGSYEQYF; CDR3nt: TGTGCCACCAGCAGTGACCAGACTGGTTCCTACGAGCAGTACTTC
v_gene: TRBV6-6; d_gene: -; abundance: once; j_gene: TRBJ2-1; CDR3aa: CASSPLNEQFF; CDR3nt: TGTGCCAGCTCCCCTTTGAATGAGCAGTTCTTC
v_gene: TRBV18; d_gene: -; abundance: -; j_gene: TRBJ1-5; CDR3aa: CASSPPRVNQPQHF; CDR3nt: TGTGCCAGCTCACCTCCCAGGGTCAATCAGCCCCAGCATTTT
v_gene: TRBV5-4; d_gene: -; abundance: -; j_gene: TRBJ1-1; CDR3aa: CASSFYQGGSTEAFF; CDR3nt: TGTGCCAGCAGCTTTTACCAGGGTGGGAGCACTGAAGCTTTCTTT
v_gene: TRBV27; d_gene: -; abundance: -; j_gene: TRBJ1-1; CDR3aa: CASSTKWGNTEAFF; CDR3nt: TGTGCCAGCAGTACTAAGTGGGGGAACACTGAAGCTTTCTTT
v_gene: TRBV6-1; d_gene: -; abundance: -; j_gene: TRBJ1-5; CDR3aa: CASMRDSNQPQHF; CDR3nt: TGTGCCAGCATGAGGGACAGCAATCAGCCCCAGCATTTT
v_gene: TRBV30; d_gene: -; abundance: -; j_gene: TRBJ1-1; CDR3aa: CAWSVRRGDTEAFF; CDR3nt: TGTGCCTGGAGTGTTAGGAGAGGGGACACTGAAGCTTTCTTT
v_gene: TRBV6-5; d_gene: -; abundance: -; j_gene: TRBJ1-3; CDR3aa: CASSYRSTGNGNTIYF; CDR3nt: TGTGCCAGCAGTTACAGGTCGACAGGCAATGGAAACACCATATATTTT
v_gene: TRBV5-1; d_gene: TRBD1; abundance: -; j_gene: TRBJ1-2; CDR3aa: CASRERDRTYGYTF; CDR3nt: TGCGCCAGCAGAGAAAGGGACAGGACCTATGGCTACACCTTC
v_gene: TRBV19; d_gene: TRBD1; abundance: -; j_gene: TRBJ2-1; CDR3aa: CASRGDRGSYNEQFF; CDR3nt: TGTGCCAGTAGGGGGGACAGGGGGTCTTACAATGAGCAGTTCTTC
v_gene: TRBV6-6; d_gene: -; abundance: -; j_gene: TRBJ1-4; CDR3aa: CASSYGRTSLFEKLFF; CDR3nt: TGTGCCAGCAGTTACGGGAGGACTTCCTTGTTTGAAAAACTGTTTTTT
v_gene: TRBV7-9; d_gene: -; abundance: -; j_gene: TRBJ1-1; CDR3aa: CASSLAQPGGTEAFF; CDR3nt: TGTGCCAGCAGCTTAGCACAGCCTGGTGGCACTGAAGCTTTCTTT
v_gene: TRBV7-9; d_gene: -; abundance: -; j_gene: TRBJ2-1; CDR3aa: CASSSGMSSYNEQFF; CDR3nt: TGTGCCAGCAGCTCTGGGATGAGCTCCTACAATGAGCAGTTCTTC
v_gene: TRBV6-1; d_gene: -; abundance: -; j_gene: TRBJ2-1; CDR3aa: CASSDTLTGRPASNEQFF; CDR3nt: TGTGCCAGCAGTGACACTTTAACAGGGCGCCCCGCGAGTAATGAGCAGTTCTTC
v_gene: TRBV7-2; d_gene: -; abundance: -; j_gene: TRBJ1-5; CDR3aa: CASSLGGFGQPQHF; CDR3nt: TGTGCCAGCAGCTTAGGGGGTTTCGGTCAGCCCCAGCATTTT
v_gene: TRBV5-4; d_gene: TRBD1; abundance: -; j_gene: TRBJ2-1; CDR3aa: CASSLGTGPYNEQFF; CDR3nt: TGTGCCAGCAGCTTGGGGACAGGACCCTACAATGAGCAGTTCTTC
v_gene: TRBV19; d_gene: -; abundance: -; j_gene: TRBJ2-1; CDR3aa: CASSIGNEQFF; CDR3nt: TGTGCCAGTAGTATAGGCAATGAGCAGTTCTTC
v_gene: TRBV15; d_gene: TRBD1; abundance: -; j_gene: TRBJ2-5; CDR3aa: CATSRGGQGQETQYF; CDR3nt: TGTGCCACCAGCAGAGGGGGACAGGGCCAAGAGACCCAGTACTTC
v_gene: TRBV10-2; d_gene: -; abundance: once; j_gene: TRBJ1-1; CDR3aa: CASYRGSTEAFF; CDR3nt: TGCGCCAGTTATAGAGGGAGCACTGAAGCTTTCTTT
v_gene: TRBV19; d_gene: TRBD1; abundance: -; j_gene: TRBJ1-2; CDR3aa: CASSSQGNYGYTF; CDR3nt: TGTGCCAGTAGCTCACAGGGGAACTATGGCTACACCTTC